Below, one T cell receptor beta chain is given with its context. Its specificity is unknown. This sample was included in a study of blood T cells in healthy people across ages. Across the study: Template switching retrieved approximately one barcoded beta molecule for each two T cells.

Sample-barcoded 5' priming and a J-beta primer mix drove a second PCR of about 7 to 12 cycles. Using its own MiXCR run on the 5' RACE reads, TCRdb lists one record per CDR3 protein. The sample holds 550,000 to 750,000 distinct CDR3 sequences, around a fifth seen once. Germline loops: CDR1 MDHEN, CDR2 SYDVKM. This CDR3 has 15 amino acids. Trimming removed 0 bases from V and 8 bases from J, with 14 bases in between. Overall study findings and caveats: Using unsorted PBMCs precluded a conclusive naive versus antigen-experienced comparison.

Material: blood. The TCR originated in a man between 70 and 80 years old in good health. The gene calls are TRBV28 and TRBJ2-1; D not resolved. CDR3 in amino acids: CASSLWPRVGDEQFF. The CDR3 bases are TGTGCCAGCAGTTTATGGCCCCGGGTGGGCGATGAGCAGTTCTTC.